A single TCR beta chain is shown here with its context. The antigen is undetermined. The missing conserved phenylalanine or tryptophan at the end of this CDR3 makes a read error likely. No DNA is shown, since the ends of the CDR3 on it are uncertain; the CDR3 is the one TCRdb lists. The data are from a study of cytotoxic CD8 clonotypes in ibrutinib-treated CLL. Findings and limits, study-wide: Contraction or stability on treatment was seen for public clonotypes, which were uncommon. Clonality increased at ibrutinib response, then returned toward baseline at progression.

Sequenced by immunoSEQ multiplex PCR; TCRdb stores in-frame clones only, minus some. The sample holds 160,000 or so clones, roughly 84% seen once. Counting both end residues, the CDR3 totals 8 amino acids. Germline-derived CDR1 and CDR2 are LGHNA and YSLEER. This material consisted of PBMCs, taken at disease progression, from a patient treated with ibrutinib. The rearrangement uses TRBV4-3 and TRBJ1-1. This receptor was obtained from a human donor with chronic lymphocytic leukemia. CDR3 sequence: CASSQGGR.